These T cell receptor beta chains were read from a single sample in a study of CD8+CD57+ T cells in acquired aplastic anemia. TCRdb recomputed calls from the reads with MiXCR, one row per CDR3 protein. The table records 90,000 to 120,000 distinct CDR3 sequences, under 60% of them present only once. Material: sorted CD4+, CD8+, or CD8+CD57+ T cells (not recorded which) from PBMCs. These receptor sequences come from a human donor in good health, serving as a control. CDR3s include the opening cysteine and the closing phenylalanine or tryptophan. D genes are given only for firm matches. Only some rows state a clone size, as once, few, many or a class for expanded clones.

d_call	v_call	j_call	clone_size	cdr3_nt	cdr3_aa
TRBD2	TRBV29-1	TRBJ2-1	.	TGCAGCGTTAAGGGCCTTAAGGAGCGGGGGGGTACAAATGAGCAGTTCTTC	CSVKGLKERGGTNEQFF
TRBD2	TRBV11-2	TRBJ2-7	.	TGTGCCAGCAGCTTAGGACTAGCGGGAGGAGGCCACGAGCAGTACTTC	CASSLGLAGGGHEQYF
TRBD1	TRBV2	TRBJ2-7	.	TGTGCCAGCATGAGGACAGGGGGCGAGAACTCCTACGAGCAGTACTTC	CASMRTGGENSYEQYF
TRBD2	TRBV11-1	TRBJ2-5	.	TGTGCCAGCAGCCGAATCCCTAGCGGGAGGGTCGGGGACCAAGAGACCCAGTACTTC	CASSRIPSGRVGDQETQYF
TRBD2	TRBV25-1	TRBJ2-1	few	TGTGCCAGCAGTTTAGGGGGGGCGTTGGAACTAGCGGGGTCTAGCTCCTACAATGAGCAGTTCTTC	CASSLGGALELAGSSSYNEQFF
.	TRBV27	TRBJ1-3	few	TGTGCCAGCAGTTTGACTCTCCCCAGGAGTGGAAACACCATATATTTT	CASSLTLPRSGNTIYF
TRBD2	TRBV7-8	TRBJ2-5	.	TGTGCCAGCAGCTTAGGGACTAGCGGGGGGACCAAAGAGACCCAGTACTTC	CASSLGTSGGTKETQYF
TRBD2	TRBV7-9	TRBJ2-1	many	TGTGCCAGCAGCTTATCGCGGGGGGACTACAATGAGCAGTTCTTC	CASSLSRGDYNEQFF
TRBD2	TRBV20-1	TRBJ2-7	many	TGCAGCGCGGGGGGCGACTACGAGCAGTACTTC	CSAGGDYEQYF
.	TRBV20-1	TRBJ2-1	many	TGCAGTGCTAAACTGACAGATAACAATGAGCAGTTCTTC	CSAKLTDNNEQFF
.	TRBV10-3	TRBJ2-2	.	TGTGCCATAGTATCAGCGAACACCGGGGAGCTGTTTTTT	CAIVSANTGELFF
.	TRBV5-1	TRBJ1-1	many	TGCGCCAGCAGCTTAACAGGATCCGAAGCTTTCTTT	CASSLTGSEAFF
TRBD2	TRBV2	TRBJ2-5	few	TGTGCCAGCAGTGAAGAGGGAGGGCTGGAGACCCAGTACTTC	CASSEEGGLETQYF
.	TRBV6-5	TRBJ1-3	many	TGTGCCAGCAGTTCGGACGGGAGCTCTGGAAACACCATATATTTT	CASSSDGSSGNTIYF
.	TRBV7-9	TRBJ1-2	.	TGTGCCAGCAGCGGGGGCACTGGCTACACCTTC	CASSGGTGYTF
.	TRBV10-1	TRBJ1-2	.	TGCGCCAGCAGTGAGCAAGGCAACTATGGCTACACCTTC	CASSEQGNYGYTF
.	TRBV20-1	TRBJ1-5	many	TGCAGTGCAATAACAGGGTCTTCTAATCAGCCCCAGCATTTT	CSAITGSSNQPQHF
TRBD1	TRBV20-1	TRBJ2-7	many	TGCAGTGCTAGAGATCGAGGGGACAGGGTCAACGAGCAGTACTTC	CSARDRGDRVNEQYF
TRBD1	TRBV2	TRBJ2-7	.	TGTGCCAGTTCCCTGGACAGGGATGACGAGCAGTACTTC	CASSLDRDDEQYF
TRBD2	TRBV2	TRBJ2-5	.	TGTGCCAGCAGTAACCATTCCCCCGGGACTAGGGTGGAGACCCAGTACTTC	CASSNHSPGTRVETQYF
TRBD2	TRBV7-2	TRBJ2-7	.	TGTGCCAGCAGTCAGAGCGGGGGGACTACCTACGAGCAGTACTTC	CASSQSGGTTYEQYF
TRBD1	TRBV20-1	TRBJ1-2	many	TGCAGTGCAAGGGACAGGGAAGGGGTAATCTATGGCTACACCTTC	CSARDREGVIYGYTF
.	TRBV19	TRBJ1-6	few	TGTGCCAGTAGTCCCTCGGGACTTAGGGACCTCCACTTT	CASSPSGLRDLHF
.	TRBV10-3	TRBJ1-1	.	TGTGCCATCAGTGAACCCACTACGAACACTGAAGCTTTCTTT	CAISEPTTNTEAFF
.	TRBV4-3	TRBJ1-6	.	TGCGCCAGCAGCCAGACCGGATATTCACCCCTCCACTTT	CASSQTGYSPLHF
.	TRBV29-1	TRBJ1-2	few	TGCAGTGTTCCACAGGGAGGGGATGGCTACGCCTTC	CSVPQGGDGYAF
TRBD2	TRBV29-1	TRBJ2-7	.	TGCAGCGTTGACCGGCTAGCGGGAGATCAGCAGTACTTC	CSVDRLAGDQQYF
.	TRBV2	TRBJ1-2	.	TGTGCCAGCAGCTCGCTCGTTGTGTACTATGGCTACACCTTC	CASSSLVVYYGYTF
TRBD1	TRBV7-8	TRBJ1-4	.	TGTGCCAGCAGCTTATCGAACAGGGGGTATGGAGATGAAAGACTGTCTTTT	CASSLSNRGYGDERLSF
TRBD1	TRBV24-1	TRBJ1-5	many	TGTGCCACCAGCCCCGGACAGGGCCGCCAGCCCCAGCATTTT	CATSPGQGRQPQHF
.	TRBV10-3	TRBJ1-5	.	TGTGCCAGCAGTGAAAGGGAAGTGCCCCAGCATTTT	CASSEREVPQHF
TRBD1	TRBV2	TRBJ1-5	many	TGTGCCAGCAGCCAGGGGGCTGAAAGCAATCAGCCCCAGCATTTT	CASSQGAESNQPQHF
TRBD1	TRBV19	TRBJ1-1	.	TGTGCCAGTAGTATCGGCAGGGGGGCCTCGACTGAAGCTTTCTTT	CASSIGRGASTEAFF
.	TRBV5-1	TRBJ1-4	many	TGCGCCAGCAGTTTGGAGGGCTCGGGAAAACTGTTTTTT	CASSLEGSGKLFF
.	TRBV7-2	TRBJ1-6	.	TGTGCCAGCAGCTTCCCAGCCGGACCCCTCCACTTT	CASSFPAGPLHF
.	TRBV25-1	TRBJ1-2	.	TGTGCCAGCAGCCAACCGGGGGCGCGATATGGCTACACCTTC	CASSQPGARYGYTF
TRBD1	TRBV12-3/TRBV12-4	TRBJ2-5	many	TGTGCCAGCAGTCCGGAGACAGGGGGTCAAGAGACCCAGTACTTC	CASSPETGGQETQYF
.	TRBV25-1	TRBJ2-1	.	TGTGCCAGCAGTGGGGGGGGCAGGGGGGCCCGGGAGCAGTTCTTC	CASSGGGRGAREQFF
.	TRBV2	TRBJ2-6	.	TGTGCCAGCAAAGGGTCCTCTGGGGCCAACGTCCTGACTTTC	CASKGSSGANVLTF
TRBD2	TRBV2	TRBJ2-6	.	TGTGCCTGCAGTTACTCGACTAGCGGGGCCAACGTCCTGACTTTC	CACSYSTSGANVLTF
.	TRBV5-4	TRBJ2-2	.	TGTGCCAGCAGCATCAGTAGCGCCGGGGAGCTGTTTTTT	CASSISSAGELFF
TRBD1	TRBV9	TRBJ2-6	many	TGTGCCAGCAGCAATTCCGGGACAGGGCTGGGGGCCAACGTCCTGACTTTC	CASSNSGTGLGANVLTF
TRBD1	TRBV29-1	TRBJ2-7	.	TGCACCGACAGGGGGTCTTCCTACGAGCAGTACTTC	CTDRGSSYEQYF
.	TRBV20-1	TRBJ1-5	.	TGCAGTGCTTCCCGAGTGAATCAGCCCCAGCATTTT	CSASRVNQPQHF
.	TRBV6-1	TRBJ2-3	many	TGTGCCAGCAGTAACAGGGATACGCAGTATTTT	CASSNRDTQYF
.	TRBV29-1	TRBJ1-3	.	TGCACCATTCGGGACTCTGGAAACACCATATATTTT	CTIRDSGNTIYF
TRBD1	TRBV6-1	TRBJ1-2	.	TGTGCCAGCAGTGGCCGGGACAGGGGGAACACTGGCTACACCTTC	CASSGRDRGNTGYTF
.	TRBV25-1	TRBJ1-4	many	TGTGCCAGCAGTGAATTTCTATTTGGGGGAACTAATGAAAAACTGTTTTTT	CASSEFLFGGTNEKLFF